This TCR beta chain was found in a study of cytomegalovirus exposure and HLA in healthy donors. The donors were part of the 120-subject validation cohort, which stood apart from the roughly 700-subject first cohort. Findings of the study overall: Associated with cytomegalovirus, according to the listing, were some 150 TCR beta chains. The classifier reportedly diagnosed cytomegalovirus status with high specificity and sensitivity.

With respect to this clone: Its specificity is unknown.

The ends lost 3 bases at V and 6 bases at J; junction bases unmatched: 11. The CDR3 has 17 residues. Per germline, CDR1 SGHAT and CDR2 FQNNGV. Clones were sequenced by immunoSEQ multiplex PCR, and TCRdb holds only the in-frame ones, with some missing. The sample contains 220,000 or so clones, 75% to 90% of which appear only once. This clonotype was obtained from a woman aged 25 to 39 in good health and CMV-seropositive. This sequence joins TRBV11-2 and TRBJ1-2; 12 positions match TRBD1. Sequenced: PBMCs. The CDR3: CASSLGDRGRPWDGYTF. DNA of the CDR3: TGTGCCAGCAGCTTGGGGGACAGGGGGCGCCCCTGGGATGGCTACACCTTC.